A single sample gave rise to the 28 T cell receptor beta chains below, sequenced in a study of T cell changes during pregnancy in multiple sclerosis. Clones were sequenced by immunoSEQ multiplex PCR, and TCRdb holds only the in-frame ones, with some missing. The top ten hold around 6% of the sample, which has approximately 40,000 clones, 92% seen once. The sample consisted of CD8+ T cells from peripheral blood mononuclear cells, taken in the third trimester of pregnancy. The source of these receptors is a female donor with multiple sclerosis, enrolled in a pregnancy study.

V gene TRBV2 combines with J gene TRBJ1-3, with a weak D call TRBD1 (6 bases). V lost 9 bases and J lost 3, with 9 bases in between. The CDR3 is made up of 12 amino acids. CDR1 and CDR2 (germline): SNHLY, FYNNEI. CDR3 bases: TGTGCCAGACGGACAGTTGGAAACACCATATATTTT. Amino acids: CARRTVGNTIYF.

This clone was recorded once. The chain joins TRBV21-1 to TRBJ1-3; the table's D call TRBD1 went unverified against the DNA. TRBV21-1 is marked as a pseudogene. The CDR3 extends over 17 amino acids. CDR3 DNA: TGTGCCAGCAGTTACCGGGACAGGACACTCGGGGGAAACACCATATATTTT. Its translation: CASSYRDRTLGGNTIYF.

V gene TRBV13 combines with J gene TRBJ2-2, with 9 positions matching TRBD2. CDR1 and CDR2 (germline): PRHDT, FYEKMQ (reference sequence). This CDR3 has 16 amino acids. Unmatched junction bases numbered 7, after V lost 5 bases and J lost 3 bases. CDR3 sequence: CASSPIAGDHTGELFF. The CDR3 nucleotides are TGTGCCAGCAGCCCTATAGCGGGAGATCACACCGGGGAGCTGTTTTTT. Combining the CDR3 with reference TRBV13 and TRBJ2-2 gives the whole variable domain AAGVIQSPRHLIKEKRETATLKCYPIPRHDTVYWYQQGPGQDPQFLISFYEKMQSDKGSIPDRFSAQQFSDYHSELNMSSLELGDSALYFCASSPIAGDHTGELFFGEGSRLTVL.

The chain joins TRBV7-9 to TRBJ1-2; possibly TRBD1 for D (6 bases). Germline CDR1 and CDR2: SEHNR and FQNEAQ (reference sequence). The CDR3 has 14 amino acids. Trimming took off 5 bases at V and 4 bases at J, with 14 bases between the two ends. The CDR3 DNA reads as TGTGCCAGCAGCAACACACAGGGTGGCTATGGCTACACCTTC. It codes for CASSNTQGGYGYTF.

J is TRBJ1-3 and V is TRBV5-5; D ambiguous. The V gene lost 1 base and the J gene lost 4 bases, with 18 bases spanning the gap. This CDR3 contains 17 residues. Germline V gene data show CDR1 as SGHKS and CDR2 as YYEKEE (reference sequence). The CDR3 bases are TGTGCCAGCAGCTTGCAGTCTTACCCGGCAGGAGGAAACACCATATATTTT. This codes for CASSLQSYPAGGNTIYF.

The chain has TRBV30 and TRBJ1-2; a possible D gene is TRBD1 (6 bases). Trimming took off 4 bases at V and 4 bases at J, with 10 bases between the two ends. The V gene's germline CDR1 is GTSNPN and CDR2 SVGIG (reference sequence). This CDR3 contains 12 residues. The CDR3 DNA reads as TGTGCCTGGACAGGGGCTGGCTATGGCTACACCTTC. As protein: CAWTGAGYGYTF.

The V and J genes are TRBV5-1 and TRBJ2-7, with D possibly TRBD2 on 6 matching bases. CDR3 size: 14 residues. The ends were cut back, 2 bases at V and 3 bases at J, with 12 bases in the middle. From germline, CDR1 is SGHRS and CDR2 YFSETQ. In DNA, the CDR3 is TGCGCCAGCAGCTTATTTTCGGGGGACTACGAGCAGTACTTC. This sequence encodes CASSLFSGDYEQYF.

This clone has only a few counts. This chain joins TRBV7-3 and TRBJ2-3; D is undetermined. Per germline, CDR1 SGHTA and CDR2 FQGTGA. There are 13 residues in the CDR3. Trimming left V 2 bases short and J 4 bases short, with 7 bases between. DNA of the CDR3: TGTGCCAGCAGCTTAGTAGAGGCAGATACGCAGTATTTT. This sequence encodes CASSLVEADTQYF.

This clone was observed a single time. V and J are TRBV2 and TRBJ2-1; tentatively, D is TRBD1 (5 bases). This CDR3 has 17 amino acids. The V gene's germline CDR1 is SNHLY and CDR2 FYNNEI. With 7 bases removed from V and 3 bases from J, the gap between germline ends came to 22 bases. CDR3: CASITMGLPSNYNEQFF. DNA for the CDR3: TGTGCCAGCATCACAATGGGGCTCCCTTCCAACTACAATGAGCAGTTCTTC.

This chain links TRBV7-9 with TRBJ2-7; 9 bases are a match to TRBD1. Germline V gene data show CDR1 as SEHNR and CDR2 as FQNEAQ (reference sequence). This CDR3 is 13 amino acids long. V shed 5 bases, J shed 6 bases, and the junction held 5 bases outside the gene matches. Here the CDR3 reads CASSPMDRGEQYF. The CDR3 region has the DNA TGTGCCAGCAGCCCAATGGACAGGGGCGAGCAGTACTTC.

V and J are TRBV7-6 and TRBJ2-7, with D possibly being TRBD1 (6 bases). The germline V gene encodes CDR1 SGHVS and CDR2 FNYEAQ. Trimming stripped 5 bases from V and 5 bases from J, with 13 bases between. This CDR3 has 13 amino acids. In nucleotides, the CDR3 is TGTGCCAGCAGCACAGAACAGGGCCACGAGCAGTACTTC. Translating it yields CASSTEQGHEQYF.

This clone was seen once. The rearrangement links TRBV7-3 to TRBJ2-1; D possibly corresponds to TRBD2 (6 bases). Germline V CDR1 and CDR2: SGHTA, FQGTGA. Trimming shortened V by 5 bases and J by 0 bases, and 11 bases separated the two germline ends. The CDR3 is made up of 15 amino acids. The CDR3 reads CASSPSGSSYNEQFF. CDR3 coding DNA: TGTGCCAGCAGCCCCTCCGGGAGCTCCTACAATGAGCAGTTCTTC.

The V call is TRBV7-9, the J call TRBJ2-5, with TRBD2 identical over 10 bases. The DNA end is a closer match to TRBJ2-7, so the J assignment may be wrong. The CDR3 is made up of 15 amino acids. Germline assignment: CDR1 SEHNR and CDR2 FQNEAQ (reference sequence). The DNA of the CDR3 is TGTGCCAGCAGCCCGAGGACTAGCGGAACCTACGAGCAGTACTTC. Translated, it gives CASSPRTSGTYEQYF.

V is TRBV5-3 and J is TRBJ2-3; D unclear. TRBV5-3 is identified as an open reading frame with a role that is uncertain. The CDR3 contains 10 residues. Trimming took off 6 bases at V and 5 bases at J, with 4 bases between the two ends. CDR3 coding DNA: TGTGCCAGAATTAGAGATACGCAGTATTTT. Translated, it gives CARIRDTQYF.

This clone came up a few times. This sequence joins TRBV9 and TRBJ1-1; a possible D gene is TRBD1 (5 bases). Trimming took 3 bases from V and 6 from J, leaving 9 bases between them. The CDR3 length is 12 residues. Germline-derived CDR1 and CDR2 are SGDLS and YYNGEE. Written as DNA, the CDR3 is TGTGCCAGCAGCGCTGGGGCGGCTGAAGCTTTCTTT. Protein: CASSAGAAEAFF. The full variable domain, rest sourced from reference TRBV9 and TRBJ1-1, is DSGVTQTPKHLITATGQRVTLRCSPRSGDLSVYWYQQSLDQGLQFLIQYYNGEERAKGNILERFSAQQFPDLHSELNLSSLELGDSALYFCASSAGAAEAFFGQGTRLTVV.

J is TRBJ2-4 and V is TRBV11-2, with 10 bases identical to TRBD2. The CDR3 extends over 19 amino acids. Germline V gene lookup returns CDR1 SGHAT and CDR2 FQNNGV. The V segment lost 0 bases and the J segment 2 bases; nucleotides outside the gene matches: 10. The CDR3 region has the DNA TGTGCCAGCAGCTTAGACCCCCCTCTAGCGGGAGTTACCAAAAACATTCAGTACTTC. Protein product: CASSLDPPLAGVTKNIQYF.

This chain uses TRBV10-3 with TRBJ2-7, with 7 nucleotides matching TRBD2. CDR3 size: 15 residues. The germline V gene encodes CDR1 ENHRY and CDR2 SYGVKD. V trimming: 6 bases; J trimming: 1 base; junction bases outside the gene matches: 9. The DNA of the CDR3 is TGTGCCATCAGCCCGAGGAGCGGGATTTCCTACGAGCAGTACTTC. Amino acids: CAISPRSGISYEQYF.

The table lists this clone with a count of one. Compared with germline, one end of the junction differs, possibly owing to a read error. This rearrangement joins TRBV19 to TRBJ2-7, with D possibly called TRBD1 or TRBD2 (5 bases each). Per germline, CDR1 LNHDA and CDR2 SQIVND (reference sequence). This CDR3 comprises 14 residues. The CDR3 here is CASRIGVSGGEQYF. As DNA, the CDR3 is TGTGCCAGTAGGATAGGGGTCTCTGGAGGCGAGCAGTACTTC.

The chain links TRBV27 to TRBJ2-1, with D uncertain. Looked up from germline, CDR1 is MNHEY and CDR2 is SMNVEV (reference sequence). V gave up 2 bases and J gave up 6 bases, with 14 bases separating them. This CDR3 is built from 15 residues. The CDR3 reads CASSLSLSAVNEQFF. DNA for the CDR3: TGTGCCAGCAGTTTAAGTCTTTCGGCGGTCAATGAGCAGTTCTTC.

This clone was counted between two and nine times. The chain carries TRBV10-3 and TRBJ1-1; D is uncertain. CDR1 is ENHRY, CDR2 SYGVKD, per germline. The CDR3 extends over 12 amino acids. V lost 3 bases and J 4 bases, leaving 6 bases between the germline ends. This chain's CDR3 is CAISDYGTEAFF. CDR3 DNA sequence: TGTGCCATCAGTGACTATGGCACTGAAGCTTTCTTT.

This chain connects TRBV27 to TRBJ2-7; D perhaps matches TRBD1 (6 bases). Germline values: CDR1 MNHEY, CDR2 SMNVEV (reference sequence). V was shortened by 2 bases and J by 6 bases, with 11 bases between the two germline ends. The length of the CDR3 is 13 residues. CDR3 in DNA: TGTGCCAGCAGTTTAGGGGCAGGGGTCGAGCAGTACTTC. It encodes CASSLGAGVEQYF.

As DNA, the CDR3 is TGTGCCAGCAGTTTGGTCCCCGGACTAGCGGAAACCAATGAGCAGTTCTTC. Protein sequence: CASSLVPGLAETNEQFF. The chain carries TRBV27 and TRBJ2-1; 10 bases align to TRBD2. CDR1 MNHEY and CDR2 SMNVEV come from the germline V gene (reference sequence). V gave up 3 bases and J gave up 6 bases; unmatched junction bases: 11. The CDR3 contains 17 residues.

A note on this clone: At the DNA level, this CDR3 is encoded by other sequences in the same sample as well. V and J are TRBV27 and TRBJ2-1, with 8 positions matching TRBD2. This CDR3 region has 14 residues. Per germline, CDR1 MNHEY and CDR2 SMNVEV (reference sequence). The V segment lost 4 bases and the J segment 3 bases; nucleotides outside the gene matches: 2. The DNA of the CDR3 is TGTGCCAGCAGTTCGGGGGGGAGCTACAATGAGCAGTTCTTC. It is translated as CASSSGGSYNEQFF.

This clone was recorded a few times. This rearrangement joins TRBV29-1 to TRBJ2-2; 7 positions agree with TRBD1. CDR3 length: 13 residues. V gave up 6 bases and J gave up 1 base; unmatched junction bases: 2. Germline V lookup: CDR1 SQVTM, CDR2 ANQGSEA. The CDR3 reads CSVRTGNTGELFF. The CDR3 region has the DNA TGCAGCGTACGGACAGGGAACACCGGGGAGCTGTTTTTT.

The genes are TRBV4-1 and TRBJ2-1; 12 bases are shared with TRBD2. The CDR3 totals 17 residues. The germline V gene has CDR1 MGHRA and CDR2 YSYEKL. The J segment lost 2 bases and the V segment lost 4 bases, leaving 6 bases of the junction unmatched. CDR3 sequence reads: CASSPLTSGSPYNEQFF. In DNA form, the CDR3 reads TGCGCCAGCAGCCCCCTGACTAGCGGGAGTCCCTACAATGAGCAGTTCTTC.

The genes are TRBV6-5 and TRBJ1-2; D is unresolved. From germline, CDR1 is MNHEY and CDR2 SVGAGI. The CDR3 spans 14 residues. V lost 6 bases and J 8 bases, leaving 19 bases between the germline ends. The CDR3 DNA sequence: TGTGCCAGCAGGCCCGCGGGTCTCCCACCCGGCTACACCTTC. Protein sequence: CASRPAGLPPGYTF.

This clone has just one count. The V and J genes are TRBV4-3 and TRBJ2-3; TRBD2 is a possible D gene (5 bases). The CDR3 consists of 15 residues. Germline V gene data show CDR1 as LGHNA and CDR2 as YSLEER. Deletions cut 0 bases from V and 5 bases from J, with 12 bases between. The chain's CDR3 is CASSQDRGRLDTQYF. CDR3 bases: TGCGCCAGCAGCCAAGATCGAGGGAGACTAGATACGCAGTATTTT.

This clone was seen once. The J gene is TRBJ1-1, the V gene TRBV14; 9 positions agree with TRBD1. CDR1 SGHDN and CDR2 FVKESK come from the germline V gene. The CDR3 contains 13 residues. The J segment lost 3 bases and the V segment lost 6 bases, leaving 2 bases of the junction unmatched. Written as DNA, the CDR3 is TGTGCCAGCAGAAACAGGGGGCACACTGAAGCTTTCTTT. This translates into CASRNRGHTEAFF.